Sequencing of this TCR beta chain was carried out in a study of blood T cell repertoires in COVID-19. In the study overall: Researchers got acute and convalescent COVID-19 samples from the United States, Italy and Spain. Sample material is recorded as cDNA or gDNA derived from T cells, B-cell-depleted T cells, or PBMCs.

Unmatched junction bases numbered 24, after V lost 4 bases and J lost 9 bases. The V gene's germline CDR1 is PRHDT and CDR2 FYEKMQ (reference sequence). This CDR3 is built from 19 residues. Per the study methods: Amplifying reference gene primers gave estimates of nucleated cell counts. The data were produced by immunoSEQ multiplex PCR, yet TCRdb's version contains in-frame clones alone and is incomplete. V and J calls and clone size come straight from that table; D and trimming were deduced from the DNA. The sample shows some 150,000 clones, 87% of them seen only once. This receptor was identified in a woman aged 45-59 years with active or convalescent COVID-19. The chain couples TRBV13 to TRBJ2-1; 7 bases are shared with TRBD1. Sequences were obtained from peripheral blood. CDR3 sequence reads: CASSSHEALQGVGFGEQFF. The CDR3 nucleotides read TGTGCCAGCAGCTCGCACGAGGCCCTCCAGGGGGTAGGATTCGGTGAGCAGTTCTTC. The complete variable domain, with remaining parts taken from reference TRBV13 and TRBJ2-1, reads AAGVIQSPRHLIKEKRETATLKCYPIPRHDTVYWYQQGPGQDPQFLISFYEKMQSDKGSIPDRFSAQQFSDYHSELNMSSLELGDSALYFCASSSHEALQGVGFGEQFFGPGTRLTVL.